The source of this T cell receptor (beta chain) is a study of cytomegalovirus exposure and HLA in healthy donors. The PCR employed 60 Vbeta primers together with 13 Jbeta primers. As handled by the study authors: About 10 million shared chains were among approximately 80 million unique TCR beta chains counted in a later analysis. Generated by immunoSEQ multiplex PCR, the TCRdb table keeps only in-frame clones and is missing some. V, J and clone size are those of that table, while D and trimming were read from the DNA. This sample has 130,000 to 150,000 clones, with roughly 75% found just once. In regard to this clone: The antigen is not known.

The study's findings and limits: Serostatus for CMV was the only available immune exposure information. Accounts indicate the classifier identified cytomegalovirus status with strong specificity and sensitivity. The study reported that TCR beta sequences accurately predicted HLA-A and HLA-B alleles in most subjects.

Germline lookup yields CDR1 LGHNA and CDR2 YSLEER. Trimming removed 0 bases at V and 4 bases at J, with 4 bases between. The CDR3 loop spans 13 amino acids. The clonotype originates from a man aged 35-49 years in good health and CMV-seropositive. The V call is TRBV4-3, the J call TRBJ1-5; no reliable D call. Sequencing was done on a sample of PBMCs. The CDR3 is CASSQDRNQPQHF. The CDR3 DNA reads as TGCGCCAGCAGCCAAGACCGGAATCAGCCCCAGCATTTT.